A selection of T cell receptor beta chains follows, all from one sample in a study of molecular identifiers for immune sequencing clone quantification. TCRdb redid the calling of the PCR reads with MiXCR, one entry per CDR3 protein. Among 490,000 or so distinct CDR3 sequences listed, 25% were seen once. The sequencing input was naive CD8+ T cells from blood, with Jurkat cell RNA spiked in. These receptors were taken from a human donor in good health. Some libraries in this study had Jurkat cell RNA spiked in. Each CDR3 is given with its conserved first and last residue. Rows may omit the clone size; those that give it use once, few, many or a size class.

V | size | CDR3
TRBV6-5 | many | CASSTLGNSNQPQHF
TRBV5-1 | many | CASSLSGTTHTDTQYF
TRBV29-1 | many | CSVTSGITDTQYF
TRBV19 | few | CASSPRRYMGRGFYEQYF
TRBV6-2/TRBV6-3 | few | CASTFGPVYEQYF
TRBV19 | NA | CASSPRQGWTSGGNLPYEQYF
TRBV12-3/TRBV12-4 | few | CASSYPPSDTQYF
TRBV24-1 | NA | CATSLQGAGELFF
TRBV20-1 | few | CSARGSMNTEAFF
TRBV30 | NA | CAWSLTRGIQYF
TRBV7-9 | NA | CASSSPAGAYNEQFF
TRBV27 | NA | CASKYLAGRYNEQFF
TRBV6-5 | few | CASSYGGPGGLSETQYF
TRBV27 | many | CASSPGQAADTQYF
TRBV6-2/TRBV6-3 | few | CASSYDQTGERPYEQYF
TRBV30 | NA | CAWNPTGGDTQYF
TRBV7-2 | many | CASSLGLAGGTWDTQYF
TRBV28 | many | CASSLGVAFSYEQYF
TRBV6-2/TRBV6-3 | many | CASSSGVYTEAFF
TRBV20-1 | NA | CSANKEYGYTF
TRBV6-5 | NA | CASSYTPGTGSEAFF
TRBV28 | many | CASTIEGQLHQPQHF
TRBV6-2/TRBV6-3 | NA | CASSLGQGRFF
TRBV15 | few | CATSRTDRRGTEAFF
TRBV5-4 | once | CASSPWTGTNTGELFF
TRBV10-3 | NA | CAISPDPVFSYEQYF
TRBV10-1 | NA | CASTVWDRGNEQFF
TRBV30 | few | CAWERLGGTDTQYF
TRBV5-1 | many | CASSPPLTYEQYF
TRBV4-3 | NA | CASSLSRGFTDTQYF
TRBV27 | few | CASRNRVNTEAFF
TRBV10-1 | few | CASSEKGNTEAFF
TRBV4-1 | NA | CASSQEGQGWTEAFF
TRBV2 | few | CASSEEGRTEAFF
TRBV20-1 | few | CSVPTGGGEKLFF
TRBV28 | many | CASSFRGVQGNTEAFF
TRBV20-1 | many | CSATDISNQPQHF
TRBV18 | many | CASSLSQVLRRTDTQYF
TRBV7-9 | NA | CASSLDIRGQAYNEQFF
TRBV7-2 | many | CASSLAHAGREQYF
TRBV6-2/TRBV6-3 | few | CASTEDRGYTEAFF
TRBV19 | many | CASSPGTGDYEQYF
TRBV7-6 | NA | CASSLEADAKLYEQYF
TRBV7-8 | NA | CASSLAYQEIQYF
TRBV2 | NA | CASEDRANVLTF
TRBV12-5 | many | CASGFVIGGTATEAFF
TRBV20-1 | NA | CSADQQGGVTNEKLFF
TRBV18 | NA | CASSPPAGNYGYTF
TRBV7-9 | many | CASSFSSSGYEQYF
TRBV28 | NA | CASSLRPNEQFF
TRBV7-9 | few | CASNPPRDRVTDTQYF
TRBV30 | many | CAWSVGVGNQPQHF
TRBV9 | NA | CASSVFAGDTDTQYF